The 26 T cell receptor beta chains below all came from one sample that was sequenced in a study of CD8+ T cells in alopecia areata. The treatment: oral pan-JAK inhibitor, 5-10 mg twice daily. As the sequencing template, cDNA was produced by extracting RNA and reverse transcribing it. Profiled with immunoSEQ multiplex PCR; TCRdb holds only in-frame clones, not every one. The sample contains around 300,000 clones, 50% to 75% of which appear only once. The sequenced sample was CD4+ T cells sorted from blood, obtained at roughly week 53, from a patient treated with tofacitinib. The receptors were sampled from a human donor with alopecia areata.

The chain combines TRBV6-1 with TRBJ2-2, with no clear D. This CDR3 is built from 14 residues. From germline, CDR1 is MNHNS and CDR2 SASEGT. The V and J ends lost 5 bases and 4 bases respectively, with 11 bases between them. CDR3 DNA sequence: TGTGCCAGCAGTCTCCTGCCACGCACCGGGGAGCTGTTTTTT. It is translated as CASSLLPRTGELFF.

This clone was detected a few times. The chain carries TRBV29-1 and TRBJ2-2; no clear D. V lost 3 bases to trimming and J lost 1 base, with 6 bases between them. The CDR3 is made up of 13 amino acids. Per germline, CDR1 SQVTM and CDR2 ANQGSEA. CDR3: CSVDPKNTGELFF. The CDR3 nucleotides are TGCAGCGTTGATCCAAAGAACACCGGGGAGCTGTTTTTT.

V usage is TRBV2 and J usage is TRBJ1-5; D ambiguous. Trimming removed 4 bases at V and 9 bases at J, with 16 bases between. Germline CDR1 SNHLY, CDR2 FYNNEI. The CDR3 has 14 residues. The CDR3 loop is CASSARQGRRPQHF. The CDR3 DNA reads as TGTGCCAGCAGTGCTCGACAAGGACGGCGGCCCCAGCATTTT.

This clone was seen only a few times. This chain links TRBV5-1 with TRBJ2-1; TRBD2 is a possible D gene (6 bases). Trimming pared 5 bases from V and 0 bases from J, leaving 12 bases between. The CDR3 is made up of 15 amino acids. CDR1 is SGHRS and CDR2 is YFSETQ in the germline V gene. Here the CDR3 reads CASRRSGSSYNEQFF. CDR3 DNA: TGCGCCAGCAGGCGATCCGGGAGCTCCTACAATGAGCAGTTCTTC.

V usage is TRBV4-1 and J usage is TRBJ2-7; D uncertain. The CDR3 covers 12 residues. V was trimmed by 6 bases and J by 2 bases, leaving 8 bases between them. Germline V gene data show CDR1 as MGHRA and CDR2 as YSYEKL. CDR3 residues: CASSGSTYEQYF. CDR3 nucleotides: TGCGCCAGCAGTGGGTCCACCTACGAGCAGTACTTC.

Here the CDR3 reads CASSLVQGPYNEQFF. The CDR3 bases are TGCGCCAGCAGCTTGGTACAGGGCCCCTACAATGAGCAGTTCTTC. The chain carries TRBV5-1 and TRBJ2-1; D possibly corresponds to TRBD1 (6 bases). V lost 0 bases to trimming and J lost 2 bases, with 9 bases between them. Germline lookup yields CDR1 SGHRS and CDR2 YFSETQ. CDR3 length: 15 residues.

In this sample, this clone turned up a few times. The rearrangement uses TRBV4-3 and TRBJ1-4; unclear D gene. Per germline, CDR1 LGHNA and CDR2 YSLEER. CDR3 size: 16 residues. V was clipped by 3 bases and J by 7 bases, with 18 bases between them. CDR3 residues: CASSQARTIQGEKLFF. CDR3 DNA sequence: TGCGCCAGCAGCCAGGCACGGACCATCCAAGGTGAAAAACTGTTTTTT.

In this sample, this clone turned up once. V gene TRBV29-1 combines with J gene TRBJ1-1, with D unclear. Trimming cost V 6 bases and J 1 base, with 9 bases left between them. The CDR3 loop spans 12 amino acids. Germline V CDR1 and CDR2: SQVTM, ANQGSEA. As DNA, the CDR3 is TGCAGCGTCGCACGGACGAACACTGAAGCTTTCTTT. This sequence encodes CSVARTNTEAFF.

The chain uses TRBV7-2 and TRBJ1-6; D perhaps matches TRBD1 (6 bases). V was pared by 5 bases and J by 4 bases, with 12 bases between. The CDR3 has 15 residues. Germline V gives CDR1 SGHTA, CDR2 FQGNSA. The CDR3 DNA reads as TGTGCCAGCAGCCTCGAGGGACAATATAATTCACCCCTCCACTTT. Translated: CASSLEGQYNSPLHF.

This clone was detected a few times. The V call is TRBV5-5, the J call TRBJ1-5; the D gene is possibly TRBD1 (5 bases). Germline CDR1 and CDR2: SGHKS and YYEKEE (reference sequence). Trimming removed 5 bases at V and 5 bases at J, with 11 bases between. This CDR3 is built from 13 residues. CDR3 region: CASRSQGDQPQHF. CDR3 in DNA: TGTGCCAGCAGATCCCAGGGCGATCAGCCCCAGCATTTT.

The chain combines TRBV5-1 with TRBJ2-7; TRBD1 aligns across 8 bases. This CDR3 is 14 amino acids long. The germline V gene encodes CDR1 SGHRS and CDR2 YFSETQ. J gave up 3 bases and V 2 bases, and 4 bases lay outside the gene matches. The CDR3 loop reads CASSFGTGYYEQYF. Written as DNA, the CDR3 is TGCGCCAGCAGCTTCGGGACAGGATACTACGAGCAGTACTTC.

The rearrangement joins TRBV2 to TRBJ2-5; possibly TRBD1 or TRBD2 for D (6 bases each). Germline loops: CDR1 SNHLY, CDR2 FYNNEI. Between the trimmed V and J ends, which lost 7 bases and 3 bases, there was a span of 12 bases. The CDR3 loop spans 13 amino acids. The CDR3 nucleotides are TGTGCCAGCATTGGGGGGCCGGAAGAGACCCAGTACTTC. As protein: CASIGGPEETQYF. The whole variable domain, filled in from reference TRBV2 and TRBJ2-5, reads EPEVTQTPSHQVTQMGQEVILRCVPISNHLYFYWYRQILGQKVEFLVSFYNNEISEKSEIFDDQFSVERPDGSNFTLKIRSTKLEDSAMYFCASIGGPEETQYFGPGTRLLVL.

The chain has TRBV25-1 and TRBJ2-5, with 11 nucleotides matching TRBD2. This CDR3 spans 17 amino acids. V lost 4 bases to trimming and J lost 4 bases; unmatched junction nucleotides: 11. The V gene's germline CDR1 is MGHDK and CDR2 SYGVNS. The CDR3, as DNA: TGTGCCAGCAGTGTAGCGGGGGGGCCATTTCAGCGAGAGACCCAGTACTTC. Protein: CASSVAGGPFQRETQYF.

This clone was counted a few times. The chain has TRBV29-1 and TRBJ2-7; perhaps TRBD1 as D (5 bases). V shed 7 bases and J shed 0 bases, with 13 bases lying between them. Germline CDR1 reads SQVTM; CDR2 reads ANQGSEA. This CDR3 has 13 residues. CDR3 bases: TGCAGCGGCCTGGACACGAGCTCCTACGAGCAGTACTTC. Residues: CSGLDTSSYEQYF.

The V and J genes are TRBV9 and TRBJ2-3, with D possibly being TRBD2 (5 bases). Trimming left V 2 bases short and J 2 bases short, with 9 bases between. This CDR3 comprises 14 residues. From germline, CDR1 is SGDLS and CDR2 YYNGEE. In DNA form, the CDR3 reads TGTGCCAGCAGCGTCGAGGGCGCCACAGATACGCAGTATTTT. This gives the protein CASSVEGATDTQYF.

The sample holds a few counts of this clone. The chain has TRBV7-2 and TRBJ1-3; D possibly corresponds to TRBD1 (5 bases). The length of the CDR3 is 15 residues. Germline assignment: CDR1 SGHTA and CDR2 FQGNSA. Trimming took off 1 base at V and 1 base at J, with 8 bases between the two ends. CDR3 residues: CASSLVRASGNTIYF. CDR3 DNA sequence: TGTGCCAGCAGCTTAGTCAGGGCATCTGGAAACACCATATATTTT.

This chain joins TRBV2 and TRBJ2-5; D gene ambiguous. The CDR3 extends over 14 amino acids. CDR1 is SNHLY, CDR2 FYNNEI, per germline. V shed 7 bases and J shed 2 bases, with 14 bases lying between them. The CDR3 DNA reads as TGTGCCAGCAAACCCCGGACGTCACAAGAGACCCAGTACTTC. It encodes CASKPRTSQETQYF.

This sequence joins TRBV6-5 and TRBJ1-6, with D possibly TRBD1 on 5 matching bases. Germline V gives CDR1 MNHEY, CDR2 SVGAGI. The CDR3 runs to 15 residues. The germline V and J ends were trimmed by 6 bases and 8 bases, with 17 bases remaining between them. CDR3 DNA sequence: TGTGCCAGCAGAATTACCCCAGGGAGTGATTCACCCCTCCACTTT. Its translation: CASRITPGSDSPLHF.

The chain is built from TRBV27 and TRBJ1-1; D call uncertain. The CDR3 has 14 amino acids. Between the trimmed V and J ends, which lost 1 base and 5 bases, there was a span of 11 bases. The germline V gene has CDR1 MNHEY and CDR2 SMNVEV (reference sequence). In DNA form, the CDR3 reads TGTGCCAGCAGTTTATACGAGGGAATGACTGAAGCTTTCTTT. Translating it yields CASSLYEGMTEAFF.

The gene calls are TRBV4-2 and TRBJ2-5; 10 nucleotides align to TRBD2. Losses at the gene ends were 1 base for V and 1 base for J; bases not matched to a gene: 6. The CDR3 is 17 residues long. Germline V gene lookup returns CDR1 LGHNA and CDR2 YNFKEQ. The CDR3 coding sequence is TGTGCCAGCAGCCAAGCCCCTAGCGGGGGTTTCCAAGAGACCCAGTACTTC. Protein sequence: CASSQAPSGGFQETQYF.

This clone was observed a handful of times. The chain links TRBV5-1 to TRBJ2-2, with unresolved D. CDR1 is SGHRS and CDR2 is YFSETQ in the germline V gene. V shed 3 bases and J shed 1 base, with 4 bases lying between them. The CDR3 is made up of 13 amino acids. CDR3 DNA sequence: TGCGCCAGCAGCTCAATGAACACCGGGGAGCTGTTTTTT. This gives the protein CASSSMNTGELFF.

The genes are TRBV6-4 and TRBJ2-1; D is possibly TRBD2 (5 bases). V was shortened by 2 bases and J by 3 bases, with 14 bases between the two germline ends. The CDR3 has 16 residues. Germline CDR1 is MRHNA and CDR2 is SNTAGT. In nucleotides, the CDR3 is TGTGCCAGCAGTGACCGTAGGACTGCACTCTACAATGAGCAGTTCTTC. Amino acids: CASSDRRTALYNEQFF.

The rearrangement links TRBV9 to TRBJ2-3, with 10 bases matching TRBD2. V lost 1 base, J lost 0 bases, and 5 bases stayed unmatched. This CDR3 is built from 17 residues. Per germline, CDR1 SGDLS and CDR2 YYNGEE. The CDR3 nucleotides are TGTGCCAGCAGCGTATCTAGCGGGGGATTGAGCACAGATACGCAGTATTTT. This codes for CASSVSSGGLSTDTQYF.

The chain links TRBV29-1 to TRBJ1-4; weak D call: TRBD1 (5 bases). This CDR3 has 14 amino acids. Germline CDR1 SQVTM, CDR2 ANQGSEA. Trimming took off 2 bases at V and 7 bases at J, with 14 bases between the two ends. The CDR3 is CSVELQSRGEKLFF. CDR3 DNA sequence: TGCAGCGTTGAACTCCAGTCTAGGGGTGAAAAACTGTTTTTT.

The rearrangement links TRBV30 to TRBJ2-7; D uncertain. Germline values: CDR1 GTSNPN, CDR2 SVGIG (reference sequence). The V end lost 3 bases, the J end lost 5 bases, and 14 bases lay between the germline ends. The length of the CDR3 is 13 residues. The CDR3 DNA reads as TGTGCCTGGAGAGAGGTAGGGCTCAACGAGCAGTACTTC. Translation: CAWREVGLNEQYF.

The chain couples TRBV7-9 to TRBJ1-1; 9 bases agree with TRBD1. V dropped 4 bases and J dropped 0; count of bases not matched to a gene: 9. The CDR3 runs to 17 residues. Germline-derived CDR1 and CDR2 are SEHNR and FQNEAQ (reference sequence). Written as DNA, the CDR3 is TGTGCCAGCAGCTCTGACAGGGGGGCCCCTTTGAACACTGAAGCTTTCTTT. This encodes CASSSDRGAPLNTEAFF. Full variable domain (remainder filled in from reference TRBV7-9 and TRBJ1-1): DTGVSQNPRHKITKRGQNVTFRCDPISEHNRLYWYRQTLGQGPEFLTYFQNEAQLEKSRLLSDRFSAERPKGSFSTLEIQRTEQGDSAMYLCASSSDRGAPLNTEAFFGQGTRLTVV.